These 18 T cell receptor beta chains were all obtained from the same sample, sequenced in a study of shared clonotypes between healthy human individuals. Only CD45RO-negative cells positively selected for CCR7 counted as naive CD8 cells, so terminally differentiated effector memory CD45RA+ cells were excluded. Produced via immunoSEQ multiplex PCR; TCRdb's table is partial and in-frame only. The data contain some 2.1 million clones, approximately 95% of them singletons. What was sequenced was naive CD8+ T cells sorted from blood. These receptors were collected from a man aged 18 to 30 in good health.

The chain combines TRBV29-1 with TRBJ2-1; no clear D gene. Germline CDR1 is SQVTM and CDR2 is ANQGSEA. Deletions cut 2 bases from V and 0 bases from J, with 11 bases between. The CDR3 has 15 residues. CDR3: CSVELSLSSYNEQFF. CDR3 nucleotides: TGCAGCGTTGAACTTAGTTTGAGCTCCTACAATGAGCAGTTCTTC.

The chain combines TRBV7-8 with TRBJ2-7; 8 nucleotides match TRBD2. The CDR3 covers 15 residues. V lost 5 bases to trimming and J lost 3 bases; unmatched junction nucleotides: 9. The germline V gene encodes CDR1 SGHVS and CDR2 FQNEAQ. The CDR3 reads CASSQTSDYFYEQYF. In DNA form, the CDR3 reads TGTGCCAGCAGCCAGACTAGCGACTACTTCTACGAGCAGTACTTC.

The chain employs TRBV4-2 and TRBJ2-1; 10 positions match TRBD1. V trimming: 5 bases; J trimming: 5 bases; junction bases outside the gene matches: 6. CDR1 is LGHNA, CDR2 YNFKEQ, per germline. The CDR3 has 15 residues. CDR3 protein: CASSAGTGENNEQFF. DNA for the CDR3: TGTGCCAGCAGCGCCGGGACAGGGGAAAACAATGAGCAGTTCTTC.

Here the CDR3 reads CASTAGGPNEQFF. CDR3 coding DNA: TGTGCCTCAACAGCGGGAGGGCCCAATGAGCAGTTCTTC. The V and J genes are TRBV30 and TRBJ2-1, with 10 positions matching TRBD2. This CDR3 contains 13 residues. Germline-derived CDR1 and CDR2 are GTSNPN and SVGIG (reference sequence). V lost 7 bases and J lost 6; bases outside the gene matches: 6. Supplemented by reference TRBV30 and TRBJ2-1, the full variable domain reads SQTIHQWPATLVQPVGSPLSLECTVEGTSNPNLYWYRQAAGRGLQLLFYSVGIGQISSEVPQNLSASRPQDRQFILSSKKLLLSDSGFYLCASTAGGPNEQFFGPGTRLTVL.

A few counts support this clone. The chain couples TRBV4-1 to TRBJ1-6; D perhaps matches TRBD1 (6 bases). Germline V gene sequence: CDR1 MGHRA, CDR2 YSYEKL. This CDR3 spans 16 amino acids. V was cut by 2 bases and J by 8 bases, with 16 bases left in between. The CDR3 sequence: CASSQIHTGLDSPLHF. CDR3 DNA: TGCGCCAGCAGCCAAATCCACACAGGGCTTGATTCACCCCTCCACTTT.

The V and J genes are TRBV2 and TRBJ1-3; 9 bases align to TRBD1. V lost 6 bases and J lost 4; bases outside the gene matches: 7. The V gene's germline CDR1 is SNHLY and CDR2 FYNNEI. The CDR3 covers 15 residues. The CDR3: CASSEGQGYGNTIYF. The CDR3 DNA reads TGTGCCAGCAGCGAGGGACAGGGTTACGGAAACACCATATATTTT.

This clone was seen only once. J is TRBJ2-4 and V is TRBV7-2; perhaps TRBD1 as D (5 bases). The germline V gene encodes CDR1 SGHTA and CDR2 FQGNSA. Deletions cut 3 bases from V and 10 bases from J, with 16 bases between. There are 14 residues in the CDR3. CDR3 amino acids: CASSFATADTIQYF. CDR3 coding DNA: TGTGCCAGCAGCTTCGCGACAGCCGACACAATTCAGTACTTC.

The V and J genes are TRBV7-6 and TRBJ2-1, with D possibly matching TRBD1 (6 bases). This CDR3 contains 15 residues. V lost 10 bases to trimming and J lost 8 bases, with 24 bases between them. The germline V gene encodes CDR1 SGHVS and CDR2 FNYEAQ. The CDR3 protein is CATRETLAPGDEQFF. CDR3 coding DNA: TGTGCCACCAGGGAGACGCTAGCCCCAGGGGATGAGCAGTTCTTC.

The chain combines TRBV5-4 with TRBJ1-1; 7 positions match TRBD1. The germline CDR1 and CDR2 sequences are SGHNT and YYREEE (reference sequence). CDR3 size: 13 residues. Trimming cost V 4 bases and J 5 bases; bases outside gene matches: 5. The CDR3, as DNA: TGTGCCAGCAGCACCTGGACAGGAACTGAAGCTTTCTTT. Translating gives CASSTWTGTEAFF.

The V and J genes are TRBV28 and TRBJ1-1; possibly TRBD1 for D (6 bases). Germline values: CDR1 MDHEN, CDR2 SYDVKM. Trimming removed 7 bases at V and 4 bases at J, with 19 bases between. This CDR3 comprises 15 residues. The CDR3 DNA reads TGTGCCAGCACGGGTCATCCCAGGGGCGTCACTGAAGCTTTCTTT. This gives the protein CASTGHPRGVTEAFF.

Details on this clone: This sample also contains other DNA sequences that code for the same CDR3. The rearrangement links TRBV7-9 to TRBJ2-5; TRBD2 matches at 7 bases. Trimming took 1 base from V and 1 from J; bases not matched to a gene: 0. The CDR3 length is 14 residues. The germline V gene encodes CDR1 SEHNR and CDR2 FQNEAQ (reference sequence). CDR3 sequence reads: CASSLGGGQETQYF. DNA of the CDR3: TGTGCCAGCAGCTTAGGCGGGGGCCAAGAGACCCAGTACTTC.

On this clone itself: At the DNA level, this CDR3 is encoded by other sequences in the same sample as well. This chain uses TRBV19 with TRBJ2-7; D perhaps matches TRBD2 (6 bases). This CDR3 region has 13 residues. Germline V lookup: CDR1 LNHDA, CDR2 SQIVND (reference sequence). Trimming removed 4 bases from V and 2 bases from J, with 9 bases in between. CDR3 region: CASSTGLTYEQYF. The CDR3 DNA reads TGTGCCAGTAGTACGGGACTGACCTACGAGCAGTACTTC. The variable domain in full, with the rest retrieved from reference TRBV19 and TRBJ2-7, is DGGITQSPKYLFRKEGQNVTLSCEQNLNHDAMYWYRQDPGQGLRLIYYSQIVNDFQKGDIAEGYSVSREKKESFPLTVTSAQKNPTAFYLCASSTGLTYEQYFGPGTRLTVT.

The rearrangement uses TRBV5-6 and TRBJ2-3, with D maybe TRBD1 (5 bases). CDR3 length: 15 amino acids. Between the trimmed V and J ends, which lost 0 bases and 4 bases, there was a span of 12 bases. Germline-derived CDR1 and CDR2 are SGHDT and YYEEEE. The CDR3 loop is CASSLDGLGPDTQYF. The DNA of the CDR3 is TGTGCCAGCAGCTTGGACGGGTTGGGGCCAGATACGCAGTATTTT.

V usage is TRBV10-3 and J usage is TRBJ1-4; D is uncertain. The V gene's germline CDR1 is ENHRY and CDR2 SYGVKD. The CDR3 loop spans 14 amino acids. Trimming removed 0 bases at V and 5 bases at J, with 7 bases between. CDR3 sequence reads: CAISESKGNEKLFF. DNA of the CDR3: TGTGCCATCAGTGAGTCCAAAGGGAATGAAAAACTGTTTTTT.

The gene calls are TRBV12-2 and TRBJ2-5; the table calls TRBD2, which could not be checked here. TRBV12-2 is annotated as a pseudogene. There are 16 residues in the CDR3. The CDR3 loop reads CASRLRPGRTQETQYF. Here the CDR3 DNA reads TGTGCAAGTCGCTTGCGTCCGGGGAGAACCCAAGAGACCCAGTACTTC.

This chain joins TRBV29-1 and TRBJ1-2; D unclear. Trimming took 6 bases from V and 1 from J, leaving 9 bases between them. The germline V gene has CDR1 SQVTM and CDR2 ANQGSEA. CDR3 length: 12 residues. CDR3 amino acids: CSVPISNYGYTF. The CDR3 DNA sequence: TGCAGCGTCCCGATAAGTAACTATGGCTACACCTTC.

In this sample, this clone turned up a few times. The CDR3 DNA sequence: TGTGCCAGCAGTGAAGCGCGGGGACTTGAGCAGTTCTTC. Encoded protein: CASSEARGLEQFF. The V and J genes are TRBV2 and TRBJ2-1, with a possible D match to TRBD2 (6 bases). Germline values: CDR1 SNHLY, CDR2 FYNNEI. V was clipped by 0 bases and J by 9 bases, with 9 bases between them. This CDR3 is built from 13 residues. The whole variable domain, remainder taken from reference TRBV2 and TRBJ2-1, is EPEVTQTPSHQVTQMGQEVILRCVPISNHLYFYWYRQILGQKVEFLVSFYNNEISEKSEIFDDQFSVERPDGSNFTLKIRSTKLEDSAMYFCASSEARGLEQFFGPGTRLTVL.

The chain uses TRBV6-5 and TRBJ2-2; possible D gene TRBD2, 6 bases. This CDR3 is built from 14 residues. CDR1 MNHEY and CDR2 SVGAGI come from the germline V gene. Trimming shortened V by 3 bases and J by 7 bases, and 12 bases separated the two germline ends. CDR3 in DNA: TGTGCCAGCAGTTATAACGGGGGAGTCGGGGAGCTGTTTTTT. This translates into CASSYNGGVGELFF.